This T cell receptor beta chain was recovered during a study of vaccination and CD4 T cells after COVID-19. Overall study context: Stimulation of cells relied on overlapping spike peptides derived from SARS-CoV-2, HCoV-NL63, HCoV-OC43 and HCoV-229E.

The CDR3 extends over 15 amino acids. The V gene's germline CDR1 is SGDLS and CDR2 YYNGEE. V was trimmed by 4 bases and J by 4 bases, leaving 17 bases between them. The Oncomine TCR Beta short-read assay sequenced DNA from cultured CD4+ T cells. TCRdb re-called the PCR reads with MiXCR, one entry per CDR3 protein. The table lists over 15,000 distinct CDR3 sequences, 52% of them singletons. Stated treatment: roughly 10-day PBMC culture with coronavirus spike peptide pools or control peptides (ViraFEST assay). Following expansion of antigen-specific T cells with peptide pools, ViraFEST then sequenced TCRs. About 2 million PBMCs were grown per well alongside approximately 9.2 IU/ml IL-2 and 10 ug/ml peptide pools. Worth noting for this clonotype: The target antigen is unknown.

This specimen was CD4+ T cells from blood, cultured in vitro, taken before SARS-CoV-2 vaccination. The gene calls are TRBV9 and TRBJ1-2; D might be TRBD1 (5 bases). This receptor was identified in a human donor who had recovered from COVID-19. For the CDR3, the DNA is TGTGCCAGCAGCCCACAGGTCTGGCCTTCCTATGGCTACACCTTC. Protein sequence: CASSPQVWPSYGYTF.